The entry below describes one TCR beta chain. In the authors' workflow: Reference gene primer amplification gave nucleated cell count estimates. TCRdb's copy holds only in-frame clones and misses some; the assay was immunoSEQ multiplex PCR. The DNA was the basis for D and trimming; V, J and clone size are from that table. The table has around 200,000 clones, around 85% seen once. CDR1 and CDR2 from the germline V gene are SGHRS and YFSETQ. The CDR3 extends over 15 amino acids. V lost 5 bases to trimming and J lost 8 bases, with 20 bases between them. These data come from a study of blood T cell repertoires in COVID-19. As for the study in general: Some COVID-19 samples were acute and others convalescent; all came from the United States, Italy and Spain. The cDNA or gDNA used as material had been derived from T cells, B-cell-depleted T cells, or PBMCs.

The gene calls are TRBV5-1 and TRBJ2-1; possible D gene TRBD2, 6 bases. The sequenced material came from peripheral blood. This receptor was obtained from a man aged 30 to 45 with acute or convalescent COVID-19. CDR3 sequence: CASSPGGLNLDEQFF. CDR3 sequence (DNA): TGCGCCAGCAGTCCCGGGGGACTTAATCTCGATGAGCAGTTCTTC.